This TCR beta chain appears in the sequencing data of a study of T cell changes during pregnancy in multiple sclerosis. The table came from immunoSEQ multiplex PCR; TCRdb's copy has only in-frame clones and leaves some out. This table holds 30,000 to 45,000 clones, around 91% found once. V was shortened by 0 bases and J by 2 bases, with 4 bases between the two germline ends. Germline values: CDR1 MNHEY, CDR2 SVGAGI. The CDR3 covers 13 residues. The receptor comes from a female donor with multiple sclerosis, enrolled in a pregnancy study. The V and J genes are TRBV6-5 and TRBJ1-1; D uncertain. The sequences come from CD8+ T cells from peripheral blood mononuclear cells, collected in the third trimester of pregnancy. The CDR3 DNA follows: TGTGCCAGCAGTTACTCACTTAACACTGAAGCTTTCTTT. It is translated as CASSYSLNTEAFF.